This TCR beta chain was found in a study of blood T cell repertoires in COVID-19. About the study: Sources were T cells, B-cell-depleted T cells, or PBMCs; the material itself was cDNA or gDNA.

CDR1 MGHRA and CDR2 YSYEKL come from the germline V gene. The CDR3 is 15 amino acids. V shed 4 bases and J shed 0 bases, with 10 bases lying between them. In the authors' methods: By means of reference gene primer amplification, nucleated cell counts were estimated. The table came from immunoSEQ multiplex PCR; TCRdb's copy has only in-frame clones and leaves some out. The V and J calls and clone size were taken over from that table, and D and trimming were inferred from the DNA. The table includes approximately 120,000 clones, 81% detected once. The chain is built from TRBV4-1 and TRBJ2-1; D call uncertain. The specimen was peripheral blood. The TCR originated in a man aged 25 to 40 with COVID-19, enrolled during active disease. The DNA for the CDR3 is TGCGCCAGCAGCCGAGAAGAGAGCTCCTACAATGAGCAGTTCTTC. Translation: CASSREESSYNEQFF.